Sequencing of this T cell receptor (beta chain) was carried out in a study of blood T cell repertoires in COVID-19. For the study at large: Material from acute and convalescent COVID-19 was sourced from the United States, Italy and Spain.

In the original processing: Amplification of reference gene primers was used by the study to estimate nucleated cell counts. The protocol was immunoSEQ multiplex PCR, while the TCRdb copy is restricted to in-frame clones and leaves out a portion. V and J calls and clone size come straight from that table; D and trimming were deduced from the DNA. The sample consists of 18,000 or so clones, around 82% of them appearing once. There are 15 residues in the CDR3. Germline CDR1 reads SGHVS; CDR2 reads FNYEAQ. V was pared by 0 bases and J by 3 bases, with 8 bases between. The sample taken for sequencing was peripheral blood. The receptor comes from a man in his forties or fifties with active or convalescent COVID-19. This chain connects TRBV7-6 to TRBJ2-2; TRBD2 might be the D (5 bases). The CDR3 sequence is CASSLAGKHTGELFF. Here the CDR3 DNA reads TGTGCCAGCAGCTTAGCCGGGAAGCACACCGGGGAGCTGTTTTTT.